The rows below give T cell receptor beta chains drawn from one sample of a study of spatial heterogeneity in lung cancer. TCRdb reprocessed the 5' RACE reads via MiXCR and lists one record per CDR3 protein. The table has 8,500 to 14,000 distinct CDR3 sequences, over 9% seen once. Sequenced material: PBMCs, taken at follow-up. The receptor source for this set is a female donor with early-stage non-small cell lung cancer. Each CDR3 is given with its conserved first and last residue. The order of the fields is CDR3 length, V gene, D gene, clone size, J gene, CDR3 protein, CDR3 DNA. D genes are given only for firm matches. Part of the rows lack a size; the others show once, few, many or a class for expanded clones.

cdr3_length: 16
v_call: TRBV7-3
d_call: TRBD2
clone_size: few
j_call: TRBJ2-3
cdr3_aa: CASSYGTSGGTDTQYF
cdr3_nt: TGTGCCAGCAGCTACGGGACTAGCGGGGGGACAGATACGCAGTATTTT

cdr3_length: 12
v_call: TRBV13
d_call: TRBD2
clone_size: many
j_call: TRBJ2-1
cdr3_aa: CASRTSGNEQFF
cdr3_nt: TGTGCCAGCAGAACTAGCGGCAATGAGCAGTTCTTC

cdr3_length: 17
v_call: TRBV19
d_call: .
clone_size: many
j_call: TRBJ2-2
cdr3_aa: CASSIDGRASRAGELFF
cdr3_nt: TGTGCCAGTAGTATAGATGGACGGGCCTCAAGGGCCGGGGAGCTGTTTTTT

cdr3_length: 13
v_call: TRBV7-2
d_call: .
clone_size: few
j_call: TRBJ2-1
cdr3_aa: CASSLDKQHEQFF
cdr3_nt: TGTGCCAGCAGCTTGGATAAACAGCATGAGCAGTTCTTC

cdr3_length: 15
v_call: TRBV5-1
d_call: .
clone_size: many
j_call: TRBJ2-7
cdr3_aa: CASSLTSPSSYEQYF
cdr3_nt: TGCGCCAGCAGCTTAACTTCTCCGAGCTCCTACGAGCAGTACTTC

cdr3_length: 17
v_call: TRBV4-2
d_call: TRBD2
clone_size: many
j_call: TRBJ2-3
cdr3_aa: CASSQGRTSGSTDTQYF
cdr3_nt: TGTGCCAGCAGCCAAGGGAGGACTAGCGGGAGCACAGATACGCAGTATTTT

cdr3_length: 17
v_call: TRBV4-1
d_call: TRBD1
clone_size: .
j_call: TRBJ1-5
cdr3_aa: CASSHRTGRGPYQPQHF
cdr3_nt: TGCGCCAGCAGTCACAGGACAGGCAGGGGGCCGTATCAGCCCCAGCATTTT

cdr3_length: 13
v_call: TRBV5-1
d_call: .
clone_size: once
j_call: TRBJ2-1
cdr3_aa: CASSIGGYNEQFF
cdr3_nt: TGCGCCAGCAGTATAGGGGGATACAATGAGCAGTTCTTC

cdr3_length: 13
v_call: TRBV7-2
d_call: .
clone_size: many
j_call: TRBJ1-1
cdr3_aa: CASSYMGVTEAFF
cdr3_nt: TGTGCCAGCAGCTACATGGGTGTCACTGAAGCTTTCTTT

cdr3_length: 15
v_call: TRBV19
d_call: .
clone_size: many
j_call: TRBJ2-5
cdr3_aa: CASSTLQGVQETQYF
cdr3_nt: TGTGCCAGTAGTACTCTACAGGGAGTCCAAGAGACCCAGTACTTC

cdr3_length: 13
v_call: TRBV6-2/TRBV6-3
d_call: .
clone_size: many
j_call: TRBJ1-2
cdr3_aa: CASSSGARMGYTF
cdr3_nt: TGTGCCAGCAGTTCAGGGGCCAGGATGGGCTACACCTTC

cdr3_length: 15
v_call: TRBV13
d_call: .
clone_size: many
j_call: TRBJ2-7
cdr3_aa: CASSSTGSFYYEQYF
cdr3_nt: TGTGCCAGCAGTTCTACAGGGAGTTTTTACTACGAGCAGTACTTC

cdr3_length: 15
v_call: TRBV11-2
d_call: TRBD2
clone_size: many
j_call: TRBJ2-1
cdr3_aa: CASSYAGTRNNEQFF
cdr3_nt: TGTGCCAGCAGCTATGCCGGGACTAGGAACAATGAGCAGTTCTTC

cdr3_length: 13
v_call: TRBV6-5
d_call: .
clone_size: many
j_call: TRBJ2-7
cdr3_aa: CASSLGGVGEQYF
cdr3_nt: TGTGCCAGCAGCCTGGGGGGAGTTGGGGAGCAGTACTTC

cdr3_length: 13
v_call: TRBV7-9
d_call: .
clone_size: many
j_call: TRBJ1-5
cdr3_aa: CASSLGGAQPQHF
cdr3_nt: TGTGCCAGCAGCCTGGGTGGGGCTCAGCCCCAGCATTTT

cdr3_length: 15
v_call: TRBV19
d_call: .
clone_size: many
j_call: TRBJ2-2
cdr3_aa: CASRSLETRAGELFF
cdr3_nt: TGTGCCAGTCGGTCGTTGGAAACGAGGGCCGGGGAGCTGTTTTTT

cdr3_length: 11
v_call: TRBV20-1
d_call: .
clone_size: few
j_call: TRBJ2-5
cdr3_aa: CTSSGRETQYF
cdr3_nt: TGCACCTCCTCGGGGAGAGAGACCCAGTACTTC